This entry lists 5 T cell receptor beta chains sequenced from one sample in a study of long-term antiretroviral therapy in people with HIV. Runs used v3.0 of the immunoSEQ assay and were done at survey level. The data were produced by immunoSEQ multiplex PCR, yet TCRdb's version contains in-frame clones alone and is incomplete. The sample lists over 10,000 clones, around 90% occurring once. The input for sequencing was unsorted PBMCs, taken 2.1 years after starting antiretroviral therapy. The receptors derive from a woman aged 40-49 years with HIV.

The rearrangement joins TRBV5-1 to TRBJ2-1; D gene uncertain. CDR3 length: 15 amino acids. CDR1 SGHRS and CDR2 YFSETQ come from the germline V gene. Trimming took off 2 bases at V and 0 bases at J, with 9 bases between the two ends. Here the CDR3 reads CASSLDTSSYNEQFF. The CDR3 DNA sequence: TGCGCCAGCAGCTTAGACACAAGCTCCTACAATGAGCAGTTCTTC.

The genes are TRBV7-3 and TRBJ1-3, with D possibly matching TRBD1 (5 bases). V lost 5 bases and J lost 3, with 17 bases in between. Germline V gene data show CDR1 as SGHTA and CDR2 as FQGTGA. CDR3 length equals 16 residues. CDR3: CASSAPRVSFGNTIYF. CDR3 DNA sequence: TGTGCCAGCAGCGCCCCCAGGGTTTCATTTGGAAACACCATATATTTT.

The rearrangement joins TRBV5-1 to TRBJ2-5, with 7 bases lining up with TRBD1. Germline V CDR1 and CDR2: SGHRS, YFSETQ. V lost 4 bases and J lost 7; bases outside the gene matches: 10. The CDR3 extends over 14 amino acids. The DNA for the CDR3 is TGCGCCAGCAGCCGCGGACAGGAAATAGGGACCCAGTACTTC. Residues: CASSRGQEIGTQYF.

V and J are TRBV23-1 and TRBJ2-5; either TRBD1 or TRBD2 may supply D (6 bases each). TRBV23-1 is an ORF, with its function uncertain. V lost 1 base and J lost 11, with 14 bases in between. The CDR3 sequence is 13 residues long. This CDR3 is CASSQLGGSPQYF. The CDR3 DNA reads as TGCGCCAGCAGTCAATTGGGGGGCTCCCCGCAGTACTTC.

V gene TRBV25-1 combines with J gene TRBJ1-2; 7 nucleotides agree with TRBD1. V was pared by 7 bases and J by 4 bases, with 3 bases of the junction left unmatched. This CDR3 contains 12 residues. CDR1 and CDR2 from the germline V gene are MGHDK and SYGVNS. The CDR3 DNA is TGTGCCAGCAAGGGACAGATCTATGGCTACACCTTC. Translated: CASKGQIYGYTF.